The clone carrying this TCR beta chain was seen at least ten times. This CDR3 contains 15 residues. Trimming took 2 bases from V and 2 from J, leaving 10 bases between them. In germline, CDR1 is MNHEY, CDR2 SVGAGI. TCRdb re-called the RACE reads with MiXCR, one entry per CDR3 protein. This sample yields 300,000 to 450,000 distinct CDR3 sequences, of which about 4.8% are seen a single time; over 2% belongs to the top ten. These data come from a study of human T cells and chemical hapten exposure. Time point specified: patch test 1, 2 weeks after DPC sensitization. Stated treatment: therapeutic diphenylcyclopropenone sensitization with weekly scalp DPC.

The TCR comes from a woman aged 45-59 years with alopecia areata. Some clones in this sample may be carry-over from other donors' samples. The rearrangement joins TRBV6-5 to TRBJ1-5, with D possibly being TRBD1 (6 bases). This material consisted of whole blood, taken in connection with sensitization to the hapten diphenylcyclopropenone (DPC). The CDR3 is CASSYTSGGNQPQHF. The DNA of the CDR3 is TGTGCCAGCAGTTACACATCAGGGGGCAATCAGCCCCAGCATTTT.